The 8 T cell receptor beta chains listed next were all sequenced from one sample in a study of beta chain bispecific antibodies for T cell cancers. Points from the study as a whole: In these mixed samples, most targeted TRBV reads derived from the leukemia cell line.

The antigens for these receptors are not known. Blood mononuclear cells were expanded for 2 to 3 days using either OKT3 anti-CD3 antibody or CD3/CD28 beads. From the 5' RACE reads, TCRdb called clonotypes with MiXCR, one entry per CDR3 protein. The sample carries 21,000 or so distinct CDR3 sequences, over 2% recorded once. Sample: healthy donor T cells cultured with leukemia cells. Receptors originate from a human donor in good health. Some clones in this sample may be carry-over from other donors' samples.

This clonotype was found many times. This chain connects TRBV5-1 to TRBJ2-4; TRBD1 might be the D (6 bases). The CDR3 is 14 residues long. V was shortened by 5 bases and J by 3 bases, with 12 bases between the two germline ends. Germline V gene lookup returns CDR1 SGHRS and CDR2 YFSETQ. This CDR3 reads CASRGDTRKNIQYF. In DNA form, the CDR3 reads TGCGCCAGCAGAGGGGACACCCGCAAAAACATTCAGTACTTC.

This clonotype has a count of ten or more. The gene calls are TRBV7-8 and TRBJ1-5; tentatively, D is TRBD1 (6 bases). This CDR3 comprises 17 residues. V lost 2 bases to trimming and J lost 3 bases, with 17 bases between them. Looked up from germline, CDR1 is SGHVS and CDR2 is FQNEAQ. CDR3 DNA sequence: TGTGCCAGCAGCTTATTGTCTGCAGGGGTCGACAATCAGCCCCAGCATTTT. Its translation is CASSLLSAGVDNQPQHF.

This clonotype was found many times. The chain couples TRBV19 to TRBJ1-5, with unresolved D. From germline, CDR1 is LNHDA and CDR2 SQIVND (reference sequence). V lost 3 bases and J lost 6, with 9 bases in between. The CDR3 is made up of 13 amino acids. Written as DNA, the CDR3 is TGTGCCAGTAGTATTAGAGATAGTCAGCCCCAGCATTTT. Protein sequence: CASSIRDSQPQHF.

This clonotype has just a few counts. J is TRBJ1-3 and V is TRBV19; D perhaps matches TRBD1 (5 bases). This CDR3 is 12 amino acids long. Trimming shortened V by 9 bases and J by 3 bases, and 9 bases separated the two germline ends. CDR1 and CDR2 from the germline V gene are LNHDA and SQIVND (reference sequence). The CDR3 sequence is CASSGDGNTIYF. DNA for the CDR3: TGTGCCAGCTCGGGGGATGGAAACACCATATATTTT. The whole variable domain, filled in from reference TRBV19 and TRBJ1-3, reads DGGITQSPKYLFRKEGQNVTLSCEQNLNHDAMYWYRQDPGQGLRLIYYSQIVNDFQKGDIAEGYSVSREKKESFPLTVTSAQKNPTAFYLCASSGDGNTIYFGEGSWLTVV.

This clonotype was detected ten times or more. This chain links TRBV21-1 with TRBJ2-2; TRBD1 is the table's D call, not checked against the DNA. TRBV21-1 is described as a pseudogene. The CDR3 is made up of 19 amino acids. CDR3 in DNA: TGTGCCAGCAGCAAACGAGAGAGGGGGCCCCCCTCGAACACCGGGGAGCTGTTTTTT. Translated, it gives CASSKRERGPPSNTGELFF.

The J gene is TRBJ1-5, the V gene TRBV7-8; a possible D gene is TRBD1 (5 bases). The CDR3 is 14 residues long. Trimming left V 2 bases short and J 7 bases short, with 12 bases between. Germline CDR1 and CDR2: SGHVS and FQNEAQ. The DNA of the CDR3 is TGTGCCAGCAGCTTACTTCAGGGAGTGCAGCCCCAGCATTTT. It yields the protein CASSLLQGVQPQHF.

This clonotype was seen repeatedly, ten times or more. The chain links TRBV2 to TRBJ2-7, with D perhaps matching TRBD1 or TRBD2 (5 bases each). CDR1 is SNHLY, CDR2 FYNNEI, per germline. The V gene lost 7 bases and the J gene lost 2 bases, with 27 bases spanning the gap. The CDR3 spans 18 residues. The CDR3 region is CASIALWGSGRVAYEQYF. CDR3 coding DNA: TGTGCCAGCATCGCCCTATGGGGGAGTGGCAGGGTAGCCTACGAGCAGTACTTC.

This clonotype came up many times. The rearrangement links TRBV5-1 to TRBJ2-1; 12 nucleotides match TRBD1. Trimming cost V 4 bases and J 0 bases; bases outside gene matches: 11. CDR1 is SGHRS and CDR2 is YFSETQ in the germline V gene. The CDR3 has 19 residues. Written as DNA, the CDR3 is TGCGCCAGCAGCAACCCGGGACAGGGGGCTACGAGCTCCTACAATGAGCAGTTCTTC. As protein: CASSNPGQGATSSYNEQFF.